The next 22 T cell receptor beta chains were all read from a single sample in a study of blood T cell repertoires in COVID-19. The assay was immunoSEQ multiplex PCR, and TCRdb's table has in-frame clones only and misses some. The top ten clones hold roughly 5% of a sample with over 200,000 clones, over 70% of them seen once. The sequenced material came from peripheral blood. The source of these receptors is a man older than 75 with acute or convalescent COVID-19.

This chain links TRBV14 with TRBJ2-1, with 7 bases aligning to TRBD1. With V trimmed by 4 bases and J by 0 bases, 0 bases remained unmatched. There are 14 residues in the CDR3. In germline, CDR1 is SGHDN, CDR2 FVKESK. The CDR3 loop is CASSRDSSYNEQFF. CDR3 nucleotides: TGTGCCAGCAGCCGGGACAGCTCCTACAATGAGCAGTTCTTC.

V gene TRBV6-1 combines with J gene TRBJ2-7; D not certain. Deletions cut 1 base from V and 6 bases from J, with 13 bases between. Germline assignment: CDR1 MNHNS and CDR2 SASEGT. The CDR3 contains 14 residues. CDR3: CASSEGYRSGEQYF. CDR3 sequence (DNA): TGTGCCAGCAGTGAAGGGTACCGGTCGGGCGAGCAGTACTTC.

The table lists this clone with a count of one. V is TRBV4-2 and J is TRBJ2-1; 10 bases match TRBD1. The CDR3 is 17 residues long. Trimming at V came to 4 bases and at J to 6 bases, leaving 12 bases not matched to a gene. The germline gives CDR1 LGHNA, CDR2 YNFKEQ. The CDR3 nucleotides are TGTGCCAGCAGCCGCTATAGGCCGGGACAGGGGTTCAATGAGCAGTTCTTC. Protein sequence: CASSRYRPGQGFNEQFF.

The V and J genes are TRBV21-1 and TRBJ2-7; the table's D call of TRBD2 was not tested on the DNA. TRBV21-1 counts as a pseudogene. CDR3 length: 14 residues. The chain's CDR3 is CASSFKRCAYEQYF. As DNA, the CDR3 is TGTGCCAGCAGCTTTAAGCGGTGCGCCTACGAGCAGTACTTC.

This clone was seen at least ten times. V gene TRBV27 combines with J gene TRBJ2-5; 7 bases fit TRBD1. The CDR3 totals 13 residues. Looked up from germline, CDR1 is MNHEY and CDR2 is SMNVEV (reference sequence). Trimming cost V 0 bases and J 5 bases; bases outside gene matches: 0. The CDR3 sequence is CASSLSGGETQYF. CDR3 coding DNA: TGTGCCAGCAGTTTATCAGGGGGCGAGACCCAGTACTTC.

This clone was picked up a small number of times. As DNA, the CDR3 is TGTGCCTGGAACCCCGGAACAGGGGGCGCGGGCACCGGGGAGCTGTTTTTT. Its protein is CAWNPGTGGAGTGELFF. The chain links TRBV30 to TRBJ2-2, with 9 nucleotides matching TRBD1. Germline loops: CDR1 GTSNPN, CDR2 SVGIG (reference sequence). This CDR3 region has 17 residues. Unmatched junction bases numbered 13, after V lost 4 bases and J lost 4 bases.

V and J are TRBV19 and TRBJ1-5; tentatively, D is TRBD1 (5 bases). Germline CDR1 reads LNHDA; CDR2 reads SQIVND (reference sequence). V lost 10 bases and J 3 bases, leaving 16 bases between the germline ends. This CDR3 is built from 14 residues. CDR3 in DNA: TGTGCCACCCGGAGGGGAGGGATCAATCAGCCCCAGCATTTT. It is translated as CATRRGGINQPQHF.

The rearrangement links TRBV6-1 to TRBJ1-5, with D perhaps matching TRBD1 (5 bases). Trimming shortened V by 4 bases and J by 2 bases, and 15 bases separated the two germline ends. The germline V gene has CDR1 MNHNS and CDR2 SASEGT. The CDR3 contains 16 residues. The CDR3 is CASSARQGGGNQPQHF. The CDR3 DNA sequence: TGTGCCAGCAGTGCCCGGCAGGGAGGAGGCAATCAGCCCCAGCATTTT.

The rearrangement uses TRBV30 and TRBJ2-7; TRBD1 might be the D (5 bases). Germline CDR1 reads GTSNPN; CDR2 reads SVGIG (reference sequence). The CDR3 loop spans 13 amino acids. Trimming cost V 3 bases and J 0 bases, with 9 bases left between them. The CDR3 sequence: CAWRRTSSYEQYF. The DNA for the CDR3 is TGTGCCTGGAGGAGGACAAGCTCCTACGAGCAGTACTTC.

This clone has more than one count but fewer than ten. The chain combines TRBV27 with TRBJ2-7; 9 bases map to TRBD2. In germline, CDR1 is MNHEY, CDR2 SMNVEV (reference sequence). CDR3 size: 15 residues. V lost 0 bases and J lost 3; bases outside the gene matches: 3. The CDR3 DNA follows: TGTGCCAGCAGTTTATCAGGGACTAGCTACTACGAGCAGTACTTC. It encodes CASSLSGTSYYEQYF.

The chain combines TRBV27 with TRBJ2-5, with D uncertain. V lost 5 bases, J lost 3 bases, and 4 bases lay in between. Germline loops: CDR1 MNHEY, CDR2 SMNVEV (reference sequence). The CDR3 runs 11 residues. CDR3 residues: CASSNKETQYF. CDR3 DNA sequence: TGTGCCAGCAGTAACAAAGAGACCCAGTACTTC.

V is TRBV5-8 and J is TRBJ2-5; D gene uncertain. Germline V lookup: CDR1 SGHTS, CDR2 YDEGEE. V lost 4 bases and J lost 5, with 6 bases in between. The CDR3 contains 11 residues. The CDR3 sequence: CASSQYETQYF. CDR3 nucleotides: TGTGCCAGCAGCCAGTATGAGACCCAGTACTTC.

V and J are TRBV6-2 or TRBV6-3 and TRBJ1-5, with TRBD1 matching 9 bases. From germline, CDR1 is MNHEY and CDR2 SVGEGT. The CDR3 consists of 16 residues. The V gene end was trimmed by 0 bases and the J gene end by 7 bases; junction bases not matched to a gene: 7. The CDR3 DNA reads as TGTGCCAGCAGTTACTCGACAGGGGGTTTAGGACAGCCCCAGCATTTT. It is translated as CASSYSTGGLGQPQHF.

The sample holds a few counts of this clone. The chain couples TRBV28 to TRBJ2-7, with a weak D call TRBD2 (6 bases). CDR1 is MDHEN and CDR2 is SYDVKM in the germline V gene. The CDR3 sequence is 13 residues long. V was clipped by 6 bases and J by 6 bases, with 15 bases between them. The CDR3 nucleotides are TGTGCCAGCAGGGGGGGTGTCCGAGGCGAGCAGTACTTC. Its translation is CASRGGVRGEQYF.

The DNA for the CDR3 is TGTGCCAGCAGTGAAAGGCAGGACAGGGGGTCACCCCTCCACTTT. Protein product: CASSERQDRGSPLHF. V is TRBV2 and J is TRBJ1-6; 10 nucleotides agree with TRBD1. Trimming cost V 2 bases and J 10 bases; bases outside gene matches: 5. Germline CDR1 SNHLY, CDR2 FYNNEI. This CDR3 comprises 15 residues. Variable domain in full (rest from reference TRBV2 and TRBJ1-6): EPEVTQTPSHQVTQMGQEVILRCVPISNHLYFYWYRQILGQKVEFLVSFYNNEISEKSEIFDDQFSVERPDGSNFTLKIRSTKLEDSAMYFCASSERQDRGSPLHFGNGTRLTVT.

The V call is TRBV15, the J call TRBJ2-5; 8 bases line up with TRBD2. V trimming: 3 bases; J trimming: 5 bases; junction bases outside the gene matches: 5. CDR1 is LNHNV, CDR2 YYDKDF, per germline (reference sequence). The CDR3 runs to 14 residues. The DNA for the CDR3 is TGTGCCACCAGCAGTCTAGCGGGTAGGGAGACCCAGTACTTC. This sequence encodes CATSSLAGRETQYF.

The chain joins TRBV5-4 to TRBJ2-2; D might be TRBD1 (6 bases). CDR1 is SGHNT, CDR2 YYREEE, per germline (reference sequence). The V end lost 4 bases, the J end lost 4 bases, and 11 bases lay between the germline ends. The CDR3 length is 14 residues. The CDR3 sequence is CASSPQGSTGELFF. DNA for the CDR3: TGTGCCAGCAGCCCCCAGGGGTCCACCGGGGAGCTGTTTTTT. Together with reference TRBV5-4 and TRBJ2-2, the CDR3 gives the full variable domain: ETGVTQSPTHLIKTRGQQVTLRCSSQSGHNTVSWYQQALGQGPQFIFQYYREEENGRGNFPPRFSGLQFPNYSSELNVNALELDDSALYLCASSPQGSTGELFFGEGSRLTVL.

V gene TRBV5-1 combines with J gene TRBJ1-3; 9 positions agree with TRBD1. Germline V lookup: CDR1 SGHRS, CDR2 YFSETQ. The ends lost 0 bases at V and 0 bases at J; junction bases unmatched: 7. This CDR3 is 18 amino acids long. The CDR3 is CASSLAGGQGYSGNTIYF. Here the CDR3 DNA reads TGCGCCAGCAGCTTGGCCGGGGGACAGGGCTACTCTGGAAACACCATATATTTT.

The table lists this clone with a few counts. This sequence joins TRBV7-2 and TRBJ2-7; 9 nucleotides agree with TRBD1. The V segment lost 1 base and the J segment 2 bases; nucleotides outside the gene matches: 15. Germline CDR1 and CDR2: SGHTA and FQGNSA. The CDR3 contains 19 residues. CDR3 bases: TGTGCCAGCAGCTTAGAGCCCCTCCGGTGGGGACAGGGTGCCTACGAGCAGTACTTC. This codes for CASSLEPLRWGQGAYEQYF.

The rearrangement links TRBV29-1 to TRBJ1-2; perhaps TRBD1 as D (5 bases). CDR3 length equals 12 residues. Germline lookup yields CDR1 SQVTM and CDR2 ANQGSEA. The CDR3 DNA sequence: TGCACCCTTCTAGACAGAAGTAATGGCTACACCTTC. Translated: CTLLDRSNGYTF.

In nucleotides, the CDR3 is TGTGCCAGCAGTTACTCCGCGCTAACTAGCACAGATACGCAGTATTTT. It is translated as CASSYSALTSTDTQYF. This sequence joins TRBV6-5 and TRBJ2-3; D not resolved. V was clipped by 0 bases and J by 0 bases, with 10 bases between them. The V gene's germline CDR1 is MNHEY and CDR2 SVGAGI. The CDR3 has 16 residues.

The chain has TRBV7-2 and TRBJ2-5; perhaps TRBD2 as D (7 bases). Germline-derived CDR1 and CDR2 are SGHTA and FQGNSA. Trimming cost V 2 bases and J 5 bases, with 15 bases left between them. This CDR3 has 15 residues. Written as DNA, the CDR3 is TGTGCCAGCAGCTTATATAAGGGAGGGGGGGAGACCCAGTACTTC. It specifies CASSLYKGGGETQYF.